The 13 T cell receptor beta chains below all came from one sample that was sequenced in a study of blood T cell repertoires in COVID-19. Libraries were prepared by immunoSEQ multiplex PCR; TCRdb keeps only in-frame clonotypes and omits some of them. The sample lists about 180,000 clones; roughly 87% were seen once. Material for sequencing was PBMCs or T cells enriched from blood (not recorded which). These receptors were collected from a woman aged 40 to 55 with acute COVID-19.

This clone has just one count. The chain couples TRBV14 to TRBJ2-5; a possible D gene is TRBD2 (5 bases). The germline V and J ends were trimmed by 2 bases and 4 bases, with 11 bases remaining between them. Germline V gene data show CDR1 as SGHDN and CDR2 as FVKESK. CDR3 length equals 14 residues. The CDR3 coding sequence is TGTGCCAGCAGCCAAATCCGAGGGATAGAGACCCAGTACTTC. Residues: CASSQIRGIETQYF.

This chain uses TRBV5-6 with TRBJ1-1; no clear D gene. Trimming left V 1 base short and J 0 bases short, with 13 bases between. CDR3 length: 16 amino acids. Germline V CDR1 and CDR2: SGHDT, YYEEEE. The CDR3 reads CASSLSTGIMNTEAFF. Here the CDR3 DNA reads TGTGCCAGCAGCTTGTCGACGGGGATTATGAACACTGAAGCTTTCTTT.

The chain joins TRBV2 to TRBJ1-6; no clear D. The V gene's germline CDR1 is SNHLY and CDR2 FYNNEI. The CDR3 is 14 residues long. The V gene lost 7 bases and the J gene lost 10 bases, with 17 bases spanning the gap. The CDR3 DNA is TGTGCCAGCACTAAGCCCCCGGGGTCCTCACCCCTCCACTTT. Translating it yields CASTKPPGSSPLHF.

The sample holds one count of this clone. This chain uses TRBV7-6 with TRBJ2-1, with a possible D match to TRBD1 (6 bases). CDR1 is SGHVS, CDR2 FNYEAQ, per germline. The CDR3 extends over 16 amino acids. V lost 4 bases and J 3 bases, leaving 16 bases between the germline ends. CDR3 sequence (DNA): TGTGCCAGCAGCTCCAGACAGGCCCCACTCTACAATGAGCAGTTCTTC. It yields the protein CASSSRQAPLYNEQFF.

This chain joins TRBV7-8 and TRBJ2-3; maybe TRBD2 (6 bases). CDR3 length: 14 residues. Trimming cost V 1 base and J 7 bases, with 12 bases left between them. CDR1 is SGHVS, CDR2 FQNEAQ, per germline. CDR3 region: CASSLVEGSNTQYF. The CDR3 region has the DNA TGTGCCAGCAGCTTAGTGGAGGGGTCGAATACGCAGTATTTT.

The chain links TRBV9 to TRBJ2-1, with 9 bases aligning to TRBD2. Germline V gene lookup returns CDR1 SGDLS and CDR2 YYNGEE. CDR3 length equals 18 residues. The V and J ends lost 4 bases and 3 bases, in that order; junction bases with no gene match: 14. The CDR3 nucleotides read TGTGCCAGCAGCCCGGGCCCCGGGACTAGCAAACTCTACAATGAGCAGTTCTTC. It specifies CASSPGPGTSKLYNEQFF. The entire variable domain, with the rest obtained from reference TRBV9 and TRBJ2-1, is as follows: DSGVTQTPKHLITATGQRVTLRCSPRSGDLSVYWYQQSLDQGLQFLIQYYNGEERAKGNILERFSAQQFPDLHSELNLSSLELGDSALYFCASSPGPGTSKLYNEQFFGPGTRLTVL.

This clone showed up just a few times. The chain links TRBV7-6 to TRBJ2-7; tentative D call: TRBD1 (6 bases). V was trimmed by 5 bases and J by 5 bases, leaving 10 bases between them. This CDR3 region has 12 residues. CDR1 is SGHVS and CDR2 is FNYEAQ in the germline V gene. The CDR3 is CASSGSGDEQYF. As DNA, the CDR3 is TGTGCCAGCAGCGGATCAGGGGACGAGCAGTACTTC.

The chain is built from TRBV3-1 (or the pseudogene TRBV3-2) and TRBJ2-2, with 8 nucleotides matching TRBD2. With 4 bases clipped from V and 6 bases from J, the junction kept 1 base outside the gene matches. Per germline, CDR1 LGHDT and CDR2 YNNKEL (reference sequence). The CDR3 loop spans 13 amino acids. The CDR3 sequence is CASSLSGAGELFF. CDR3 sequence (DNA): TGTGCCAGCAGCCTTAGCGGGGCCGGGGAGCTGTTTTTT.

This clone came up a few times. The chain recombines TRBV24-1 with TRBJ2-3; 10 bases fit TRBD2. The CDR3 is 16 amino acids. V lost 4 bases and J lost 0; bases outside the gene matches: 3. The germline CDR1 and CDR2 sequences are KGHDR and SFDVKD. Here the CDR3 DNA reads TGTGCCACCAGTGACCCTAGCGGGAGTAGCACAGATACGCAGTATTTT. This encodes CATSDPSGSSTDTQYF.

This chain uses TRBV24-1 with TRBJ2-5, with D tentatively TRBD2 (6 bases). This CDR3 comprises 13 residues. The ends were cut back, 3 bases at V and 4 bases at J, with 8 bases in the middle. Germline V gene data show CDR1 as KGHDR and CDR2 as SFDVKD. CDR3 DNA sequence: TGTGCCACCAGTGATGTGGGGGGAGAGACCCAGTACTTC. Its translation is CATSDVGGETQYF.

This chain uses TRBV11-1 with TRBJ1-2, with TRBD1 as a possible D gene (5 bases). V gave up 0 bases and J gave up 2 bases, with 10 bases separating them. The germline CDR1 and CDR2 sequences are SGHAT and FQDESV (reference sequence). CDR3 length: 15 residues. CDR3 loop: CASSLAPPGNYGYTF. DNA for the CDR3: TGTGCCAGCAGCTTAGCCCCGCCAGGGAACTATGGCTACACCTTC.

This clone was detected only a few times. The chain combines TRBV27 with TRBJ2-7, with 7 positions matching TRBD2. The CDR3 extends over 13 amino acids. Germline assignment: CDR1 MNHEY and CDR2 SMNVEV (reference sequence). Trimming took 5 bases from V and 2 from J; bases not matched to a gene: 3. CDR3 residues: CASSGGLAYEQYF. CDR3 nucleotides: TGTGCCAGCAGTGGAGGACTAGCCTACGAGCAGTACTTC.

V and J are TRBV2 and TRBJ1-5; D may be TRBD1 (6 bases). Between the trimmed V and J ends, which lost 6 bases and 4 bases, there was a span of 7 bases. Per germline, CDR1 SNHLY and CDR2 FYNNEI. This CDR3 has 12 amino acids. The CDR3 nucleotides read TGTGCCAGCAGGGACAGAAATCAGCCCCAGCATTTT. It specifies CASRDRNQPQHF.